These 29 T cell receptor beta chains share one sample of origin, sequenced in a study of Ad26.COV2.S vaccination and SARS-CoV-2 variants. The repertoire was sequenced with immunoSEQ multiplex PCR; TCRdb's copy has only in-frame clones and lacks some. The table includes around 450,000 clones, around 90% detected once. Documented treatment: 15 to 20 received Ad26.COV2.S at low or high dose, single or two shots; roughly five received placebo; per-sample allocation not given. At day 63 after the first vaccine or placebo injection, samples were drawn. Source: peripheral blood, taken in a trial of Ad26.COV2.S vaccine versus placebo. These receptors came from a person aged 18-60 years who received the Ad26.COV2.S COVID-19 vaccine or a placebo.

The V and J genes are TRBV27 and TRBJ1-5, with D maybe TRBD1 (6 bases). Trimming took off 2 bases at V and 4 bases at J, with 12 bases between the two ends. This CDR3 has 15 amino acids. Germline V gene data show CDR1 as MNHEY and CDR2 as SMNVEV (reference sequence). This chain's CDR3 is CASSLLAGVNQPQHF. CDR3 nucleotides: TGTGCCAGCAGTTTACTCGCAGGGGTAAATCAGCCCCAGCATTTT.

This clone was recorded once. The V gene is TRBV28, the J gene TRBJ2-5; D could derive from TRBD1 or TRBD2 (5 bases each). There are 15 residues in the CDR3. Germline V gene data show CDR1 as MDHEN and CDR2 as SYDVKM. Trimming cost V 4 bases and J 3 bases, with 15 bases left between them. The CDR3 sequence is CASSSPGMGEETQYF. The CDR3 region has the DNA TGTGCCAGCAGTTCCCCCGGGATGGGGGAAGAGACCCAGTACTTC.

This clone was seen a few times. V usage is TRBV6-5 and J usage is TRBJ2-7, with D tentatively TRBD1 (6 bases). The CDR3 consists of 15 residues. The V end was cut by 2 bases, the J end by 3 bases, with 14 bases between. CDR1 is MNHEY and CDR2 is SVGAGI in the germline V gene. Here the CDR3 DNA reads TGTGCCAGCAGTTACGGCTCGGACAGAATCTACGAGCAGTACTTC. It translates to CASSYGSDRIYEQYF.

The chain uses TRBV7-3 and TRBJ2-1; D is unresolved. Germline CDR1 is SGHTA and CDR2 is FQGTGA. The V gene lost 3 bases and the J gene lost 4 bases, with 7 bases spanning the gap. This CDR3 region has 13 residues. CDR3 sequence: CASSLAQYNEQFF. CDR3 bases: TGTGCCAGCAGCTTGGCACAGTACAATGAGCAGTTCTTC.

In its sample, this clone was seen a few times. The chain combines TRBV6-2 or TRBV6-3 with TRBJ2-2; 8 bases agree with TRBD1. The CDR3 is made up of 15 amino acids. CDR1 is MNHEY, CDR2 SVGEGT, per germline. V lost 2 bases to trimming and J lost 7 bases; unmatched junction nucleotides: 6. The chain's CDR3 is CASSYGQGEGGELFF. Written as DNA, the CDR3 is TGTGCCAGCAGTTACGGACAGGGTGAGGGCGGGGAGCTGTTTTTT.

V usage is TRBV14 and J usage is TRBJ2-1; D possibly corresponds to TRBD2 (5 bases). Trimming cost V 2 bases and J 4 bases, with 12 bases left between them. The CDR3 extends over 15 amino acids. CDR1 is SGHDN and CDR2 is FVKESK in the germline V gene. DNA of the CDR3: TGTGCCAGCAGCCAAACACTGAGCGGATACAATGAGCAGTTCTTC. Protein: CASSQTLSGYNEQFF.

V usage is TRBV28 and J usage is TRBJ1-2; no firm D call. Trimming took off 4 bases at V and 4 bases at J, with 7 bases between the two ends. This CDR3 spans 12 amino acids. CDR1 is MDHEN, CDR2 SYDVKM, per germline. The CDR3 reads CASSSNGYGYTF. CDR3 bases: TGTGCCAGCAGTTCGAACGGCTATGGCTACACCTTC.

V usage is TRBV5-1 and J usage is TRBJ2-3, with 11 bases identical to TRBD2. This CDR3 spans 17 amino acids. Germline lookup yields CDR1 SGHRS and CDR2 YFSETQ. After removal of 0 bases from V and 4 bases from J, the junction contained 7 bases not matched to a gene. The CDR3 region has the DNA TGCGCCAGCAGCTTGGCTGGGACTAGCGGCCTCGCAGATACGCAGTATTTT. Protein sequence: CASSLAGTSGLADTQYF.

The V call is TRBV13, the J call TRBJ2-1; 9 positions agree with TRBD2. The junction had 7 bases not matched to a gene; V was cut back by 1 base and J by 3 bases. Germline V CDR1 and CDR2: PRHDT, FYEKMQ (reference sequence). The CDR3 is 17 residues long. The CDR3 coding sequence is TGTGCCAGCAGCTTAGCCTCCGGGACTAGCAGCTACAATGAGCAGTTCTTC. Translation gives CASSLASGTSSYNEQFF.

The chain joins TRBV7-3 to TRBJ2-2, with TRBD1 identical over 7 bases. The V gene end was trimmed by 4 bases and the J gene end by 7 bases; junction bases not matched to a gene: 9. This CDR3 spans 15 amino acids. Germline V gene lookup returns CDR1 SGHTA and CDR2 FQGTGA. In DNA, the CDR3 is TGTGCCAGCAGCTCCAACGTAGGGGGCAACGGGGAGCTGTTTTTT. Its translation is CASSSNVGGNGELFF. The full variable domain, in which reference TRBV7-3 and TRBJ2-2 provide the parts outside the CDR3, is GAGVSQTPSNKVTEKGKYVELRCDPISGHTALYWYRQSLGQGPEFLIYFQGTGAADDSGLPNDRFFAVRPEGSVSTLKIQRTERGDSAVYLCASSSNVGGNGELFFGEGSRLTVL.

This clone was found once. The CDR3 sequence: CASTIPGLRTEAFF. The CDR3 DNA reads TGTGCCAGCACAATTCCAGGGTTGCGGACTGAAGCTTTCTTT. This chain joins TRBV5-4 and TRBJ1-1; a weak D match, TRBD1 (5 bases). The CDR3 is 14 residues long. Germline CDR1 and CDR2: SGHNT and YYREEE (reference sequence). V was shortened by 6 bases and J by 5 bases, with 17 bases between the two germline ends.

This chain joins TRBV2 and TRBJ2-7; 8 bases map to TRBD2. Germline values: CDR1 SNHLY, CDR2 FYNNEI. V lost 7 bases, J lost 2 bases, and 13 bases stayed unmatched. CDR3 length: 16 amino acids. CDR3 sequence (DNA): TGTGCCAGCACCCGCCGGGCTAGCGGGTCCGCCTACGAGCAGTACTTC. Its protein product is CASTRRASGSAYEQYF.

CDR3 amino acids: CASSYSLPGHHYGYTF. DNA for the CDR3: TGTGCCAGCAGTTATTCCCTACCGGGACACCATTATGGCTACACCTTC. The V call is TRBV28, the J call TRBJ1-2; weak D call: TRBD1 (6 bases). CDR3 length equals 16 residues. CDR1 is MDHEN and CDR2 is SYDVKM in the germline V gene. V lost 4 bases and J lost 5, with 20 bases in between.

This CDR3 is CASFRGLAAPNEQFF. CDR3 DNA: TGTGCCAGTTTCCGTGGGCTAGCGGCGCCCAATGAGCAGTTCTTC. V usage is TRBV19 and J usage is TRBJ2-1, with TRBD2 matching over 7 bases. After removal of 8 bases from V and 6 bases from J, the junction contained 13 bases not matched to a gene. CDR3 length equals 15 residues. CDR1 is LNHDA, CDR2 SQIVND, per germline (reference sequence).

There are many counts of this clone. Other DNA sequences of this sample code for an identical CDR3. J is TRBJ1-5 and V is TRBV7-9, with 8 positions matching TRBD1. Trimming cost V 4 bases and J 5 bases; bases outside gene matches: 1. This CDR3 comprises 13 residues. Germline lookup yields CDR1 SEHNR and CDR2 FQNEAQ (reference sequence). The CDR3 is CASSSQGDQPQHF. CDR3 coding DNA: TGTGCCAGCAGCTCACAGGGGGATCAGCCCCAGCATTTT.

The CDR3 bases are TGTGCCAGCAGCGTAGCTCTGCGCGGGAGCTCCTACAATGAGCAGTTCTTC. It is translated as CASSVALRGSSYNEQFF. The chain recombines TRBV9 with TRBJ2-1; 7 positions match TRBD2. Germline CDR1 reads SGDLS; CDR2 reads YYNGEE. Trimming at V came to 0 bases and at J to 0 bases, leaving 6 bases not matched to a gene. The CDR3 is 17 amino acids. Looking up the rest from reference TRBV9 and TRBJ2-1 gives the full variable domain: DSGVTQTPKHLITATGQRVTLRCSPRSGDLSVYWYQQSLDQGLQFLIQYYNGEERAKGNILERFSAQQFPDLHSELNLSSLELGDSALYFCASSVALRGSSYNEQFFGPGTRLTVL.

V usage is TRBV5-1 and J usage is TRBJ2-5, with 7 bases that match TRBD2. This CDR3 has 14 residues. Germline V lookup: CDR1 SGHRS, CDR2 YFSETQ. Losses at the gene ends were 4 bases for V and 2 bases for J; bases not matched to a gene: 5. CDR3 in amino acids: CASSPGGGQETQYF. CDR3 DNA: TGCGCCAGCAGCCCCGGCGGGGGACAAGAGACCCAGTACTTC.

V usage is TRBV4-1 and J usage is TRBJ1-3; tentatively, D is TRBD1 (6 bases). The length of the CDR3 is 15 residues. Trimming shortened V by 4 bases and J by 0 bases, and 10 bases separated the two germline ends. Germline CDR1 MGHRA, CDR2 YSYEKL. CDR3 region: CASSPGQNSGNTIYF. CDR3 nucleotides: TGCGCCAGCAGCCCCGGACAGAACTCTGGAAACACCATATATTTT.

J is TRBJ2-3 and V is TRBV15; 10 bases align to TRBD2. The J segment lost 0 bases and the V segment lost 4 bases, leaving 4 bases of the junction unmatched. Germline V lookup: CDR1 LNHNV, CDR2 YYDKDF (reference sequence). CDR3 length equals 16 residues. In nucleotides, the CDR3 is TGTGCCACCAGCATTGTGACTAGCGGGAGCACAGATACGCAGTATTTT. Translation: CATSIVTSGSTDTQYF.

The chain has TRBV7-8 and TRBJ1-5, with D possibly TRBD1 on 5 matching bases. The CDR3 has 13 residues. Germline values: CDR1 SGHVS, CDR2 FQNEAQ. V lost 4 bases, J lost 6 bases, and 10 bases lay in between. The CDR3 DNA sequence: TGTGCCAGCAGCTCGGACCAGGGTCAGCCCCAGCATTTT. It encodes CASSSDQGQPQHF.

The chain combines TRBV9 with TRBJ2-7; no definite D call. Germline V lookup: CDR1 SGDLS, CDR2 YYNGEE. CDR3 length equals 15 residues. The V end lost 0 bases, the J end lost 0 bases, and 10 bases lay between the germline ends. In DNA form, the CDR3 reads TGTGCCAGCAGCGTAGAGGAGACCCCCTCCTACGAGCAGTACTTC. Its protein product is CASSVEETPSYEQYF.

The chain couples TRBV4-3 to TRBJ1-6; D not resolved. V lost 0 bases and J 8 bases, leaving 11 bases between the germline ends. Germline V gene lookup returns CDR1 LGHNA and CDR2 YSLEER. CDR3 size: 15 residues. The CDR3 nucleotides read TGCGCCAGCAGCCAAGATCCAAATCGTGATTCACCCCTCCACTTT. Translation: CASSQDPNRDSPLHF.

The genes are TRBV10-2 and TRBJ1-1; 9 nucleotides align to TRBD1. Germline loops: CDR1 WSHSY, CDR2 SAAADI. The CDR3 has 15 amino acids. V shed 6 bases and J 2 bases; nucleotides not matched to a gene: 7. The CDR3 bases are TGCGCCAGCAGAGACAGGGGGTCGGGAAACACTGAAGCTTTCTTT. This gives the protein CASRDRGSGNTEAFF.

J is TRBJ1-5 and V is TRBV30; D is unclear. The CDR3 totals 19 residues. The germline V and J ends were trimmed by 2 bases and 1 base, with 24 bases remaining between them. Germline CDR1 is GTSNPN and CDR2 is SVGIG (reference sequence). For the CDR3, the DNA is TGTGCCTGGAGTAGGGCCGGGTCTTTGGGAAAGTGGAGCAATCAGCCCCAGCATTTT. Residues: CAWSRAGSLGKWSNQPQHF.

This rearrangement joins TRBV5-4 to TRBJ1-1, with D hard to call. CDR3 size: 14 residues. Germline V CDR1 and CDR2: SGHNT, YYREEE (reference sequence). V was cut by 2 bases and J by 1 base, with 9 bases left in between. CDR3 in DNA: TGTGCCAGCAGCTTCATCGGGCAGAACACTGAAGCTTTCTTT. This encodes CASSFIGQNTEAFF.

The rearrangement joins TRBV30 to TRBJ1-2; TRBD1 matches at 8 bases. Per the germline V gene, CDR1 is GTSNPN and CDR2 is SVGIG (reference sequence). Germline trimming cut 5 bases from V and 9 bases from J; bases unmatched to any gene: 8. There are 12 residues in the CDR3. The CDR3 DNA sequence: TGTGCCTGGTCTGACAGGGGTGAGAGCTACACCTTC. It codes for CAWSDRGESYTF.

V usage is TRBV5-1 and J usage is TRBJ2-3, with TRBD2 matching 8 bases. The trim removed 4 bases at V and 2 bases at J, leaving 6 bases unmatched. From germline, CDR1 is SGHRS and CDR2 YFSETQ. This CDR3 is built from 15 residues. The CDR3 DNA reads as TGCGCCAGCAGCGACCTTAGCGGGAACACAGATACGCAGTATTTT. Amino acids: CASSDLSGNTDTQYF.

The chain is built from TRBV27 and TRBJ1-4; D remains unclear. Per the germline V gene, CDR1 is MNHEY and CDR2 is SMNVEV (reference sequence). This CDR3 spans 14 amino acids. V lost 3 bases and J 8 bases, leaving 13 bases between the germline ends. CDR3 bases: TGTGCCAGCAGTTTCAATCCAGGCGGCGAAAAACTGTTTTTT. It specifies CASSFNPGGEKLFF.

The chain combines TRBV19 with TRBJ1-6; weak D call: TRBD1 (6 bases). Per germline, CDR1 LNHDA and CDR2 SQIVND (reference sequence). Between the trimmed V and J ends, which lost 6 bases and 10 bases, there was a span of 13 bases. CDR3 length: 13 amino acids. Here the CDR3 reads CASRGGAGSPLHF. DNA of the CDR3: TGTGCCAGTAGAGGGGGGGCAGGATCACCCCTCCACTTT.